This entry lists 2 T cell receptor beta chains sequenced from one sample in a study of cytomegalovirus exposure and HLA in healthy donors. Profiled with immunoSEQ multiplex PCR; TCRdb holds only in-frame clones, not every one. The repertoire includes 150,000 to 200,000 clones, 86% of them detected once, and more than 1.1% sits in the top ten. Sample: PBMCs. These receptor sequences come from a woman between 18 and 29 years old in good health and CMV-seronegative.

The chain combines TRBV13 with TRBJ2-1; 15 positions match TRBD2. The germline V gene encodes CDR1 PRHDT and CDR2 FYEKMQ (reference sequence). The CDR3 has 19 residues. J lost 0 bases, V lost 4 bases, and 7 bases had no gene match. The CDR3 loop reads CASSSGLAGGGGSYNEQFF. The CDR3 DNA reads TGTGCCAGCAGCTCGGGACTAGCGGGAGGCGGAGGCTCCTACAATGAGCAGTTCTTC.

The gene calls are TRBV5-4 and TRBJ2-1, with D tentatively TRBD1 (6 bases). Trimming shortened V by 0 bases and J by 4 bases, and 14 bases separated the two germline ends. Germline V gene sequence: CDR1 SGHNT, CDR2 YYREEE (reference sequence). This CDR3 spans 16 amino acids. The CDR3 sequence is CASSLGGPGLYNEQFF. The CDR3 bases are TGTGCCAGCAGCTTGGGGGGGCCAGGCCTATACAATGAGCAGTTCTTC.